What follows describes a single T cell receptor beta chain. The CDR3 contains 14 residues. With V trimmed by 1 base and J by 6 bases, 5 bases remained unmatched. Germline V lookup: CDR1 MDHEN, CDR2 SYDVKM. The sample belongs to a study of blood T cell repertoires in COVID-19. At the level of the study: Acute and convalescent COVID-19 specimens originated in the United States, Italy and Spain.

Method: immunoSEQ multiplex PCR; TCRdb's copy keeps in-frame clones and lacks some. The data contain 250,000 to 300,000 clones, around nine tenths of them singletons. What was sequenced was PBMCs or T cells enriched from blood (not recorded which). V and J are TRBV28 and TRBJ1-1; 7 bases align to TRBD1. The sequence derives from a woman in her fifties or sixties who had recovered from COVID-19. The CDR3 region is CASSLLQGVAEAFF. CDR3 nucleotide sequence: TGTGCCAGCAGTTTATTGCAGGGGGTCGCTGAAGCTTTCTTT.